This is a list of T cell receptor beta chains from one sample in a study of blood T cell repertoires in COVID-19. Data came from immunoSEQ multiplex PCR; TCRdb stores just in-frame clones and leaves some out. The sample consists of around 160,000 clones, around 84% of them appearing once. Sequenced input: PBMCs or T cells enriched from blood (not recorded which). The source of these receptors is a woman between 45 and 65 years old who had been exposed to COVID-19. The CDR3 runs from the conserved cysteine through the conserved F or W. D genes are given only for firm matches. For some rows the clone size is stated as once, few or many, or as a class when expanded; others skip it.

>.|TRBV14|.|TRBJ1-3
CASSQDSDSGNTIYF
TGTGCCAGCAGCCAAGACAGTGACTCTGGAAACACCATATATTTT
>.|TRBV7-2|.|TRBJ2-3
CASSVPLPPDTQYF
TGTGCCAGCAGCGTTCCACTTCCCCCAGATACGCAGTATTTT
>.|TRBV7-2|TRBD1|TRBJ2-7
CASRLGTASYEQYF
TGTGCCAGCAGGTTAGGGACAGCTTCCTACGAGCAGTACTTC
>few|TRBV14|TRBD1|TRBJ1-1
CASSPLTGVDTEAFF
TGTGCCAGCAGCCCCCTAACAGGGGTCGACACTGAAGCTTTCTTT
>.|TRBV6-2/TRBV6-3|TRBD2|TRBJ2-1
CASSRATSGPYNEQFF
TGTGCCAGCAGCCGCGCGACTAGCGGGCCTTACAATGAGCAGTTCTTC
>.|TRBV15|TRBD1|TRBJ1-4
CATSIQRRSGQHRVKLFF
TGTGCCACCAGCATACAACGTCGATCGGGACAGCATCGAGTAAAACTGTTTTTT
>.|TRBV27|.|TRBJ1-6
CATARTRNSPLHF
TGTGCCACCGCCAGAACAAGAAATTCACCCCTCCACTTT
>.|TRBV5-1|TRBD1|TRBJ1-1
CASSLSAGGTEAFF
TGCGCCAGCAGCTTGAGTGCAGGGGGAACTGAAGCTTTCTTT
>.|TRBV2|.|TRBJ2-3
CASSGGTYTDTQYF
TGTGCCAGCAGTGGGGGGACTTACACAGATACGCAGTATTTT
>.|TRBV18|.|TRBJ1-5
CASSPKTSRAGASAQHF
TGTGCCAGCTCACCAAAAACCTCCAGGGCAGGGGCATCGGCCCAGCATTTT
>.|TRBV4-3|TRBD1|TRBJ1-2
CASSQDTGGPGGYTF
TGCGCCAGCAGCCAAGACACAGGGGGCCCGGGTGGCTACACCTTC
>.|TRBV27|.|TRBJ1-6
CASSLVDRPNSPLHF
TGTGCCAGCAGTTTAGTCGACAGGCCGAATTCACCCCTCCACTTT
>.|TRBV12-3/TRBV12-4|.|TRBJ1-2
CASSLQGMYGYTF
TGTGCCAGCAGTTTACAGGGAATGTATGGCTACACCTTC
>.|TRBV27|.|TRBJ1-4
CASSLQGSTNEKLFF
TGTGCCAGCAGCCTACAGGGTTCAACTAATGAAAAACTGTTTTTT
>.|TRBV5-1|TRBD1|TRBJ2-3
CASSSPWQGVRPLVTDTQYF
TGCGCCAGCAGCTCCCCGTGGCAGGGGGTACGGCCATTAGTTACAGATACGCAGTATTTT
>.|TRBV5-1|TRBD2|TRBJ2-5
CASSLTTSGGAFQETQYF
TGCGCCAGCAGCTTAACCACTAGCGGGGGGGCCTTCCAAGAGACCCAGTACTTC
>.|TRBV7-2|TRBD2|TRBJ2-5
CASKVAGGPETQYF
TGTGCCAGCAAAGTAGCGGGGGGGCCGGAGACCCAGTACTTC
>.|TRBV12-3/TRBV12-4|.|TRBJ2-7
CASSFSRYEQYF
TGTGCCAGCAGTTTCTCCCGGTACGAGCAGTACTTC
>.|TRBV5-1|.|TRBJ1-1
CASSAQGRGNTEAFF
TGCGCCAGCAGCGCACAGGGAAGGGGGAACACTGAAGCTTTCTTT
>.|TRBV7-9|TRBD1|TRBJ1-2
CASSFSQGAVYGYTF
TGTGCCAGCAGCTTTTCACAGGGGGCGGTCTATGGCTACACCTTC
>.|TRBV4-1|.|TRBJ2-3
CASSQDRGSGQSSTDTQYF
TGCGCCAGCAGCCAAGATCGGGGTAGCGGACAATCTAGCACAGATACGCAGTATTTT
>.|TRBV18|.|TRBJ1-5
CASSPAGNNQPQHF
TGTGCCAGCTCACCGGCGGGGAACAATCAGCCCCAGCATTTT
>.|TRBV14|.|TRBJ1-3
CASSQEISGLSGNTIYF
TGTGCCAGCAGCCAAGAGATATCAGGTCTCTCTGGAAACACCATATATTTT
>.|TRBV6-2/TRBV6-3|.|TRBJ1-2
CASSYDREGRYGYTF
TGTGCCAGCAGTTACGATCGGGAGGGGAGGTATGGCTACACCTTC
>once|TRBV19|TRBD1|TRBJ1-1
CASNDGQGARGHTEAFF
TGTGCCAGTAATGATGGACAGGGGGCGCGGGGGCACACTGAAGCTTTCTTT
>.|TRBV6-6|.|TRBJ1-1
CASSPRGNTEAFF
TGTGCCAGCAGCCCTAGGGGGAACACTGAAGCTTTCTTT
>.|TRBV5-6|.|TRBJ1-3
CASSFLQGAGNTIYF
TGTGCCAGCAGCTTCCTACAGGGAGCTGGAAACACCATATATTTT
>.|TRBV6-4|.|TRBJ2-2
CASSDKQGATGELFF
TGTGCCAGCAGTGATAAACAGGGTGCTACCGGGGAGCTGTTTTTT
>.|TRBV27|TRBD2|TRBJ2-7
CASSLREGREEQYF
TGTGCCAGCAGCCTCCGGGAGGGCCGGGAAGAGCAGTACTTC
>.|TRBV9|TRBD1|TRBJ2-6
CASSVIGGVSYSGANVLTF
TGTGCCAGCAGCGTAATAGGGGGCGTTTCCTACTCTGGGGCCAACGTCCTGACTTTC
>.|TRBV25-1|.|TRBJ2-7
CASSDTRSPYEQYF
TGTGCCAGCAGTGACACAAGATCACCCTACGAGCAGTACTTC
>.|TRBV3-1/TRBV3-2|TRBD2|TRBJ2-1
CASSQDLAGGLNEQFF
TGTGCCAGCAGCCAAGATTTAGCGGGGGGCCTTAATGAGCAGTTCTTC
>.|TRBV12-3/TRBV12-4|.|TRBJ2-1
CASSANNEQFF
TGTGCCAGCAGTGCTAACAATGAGCAGTTCTTC
>.|TRBV6-5|TRBD1|TRBJ1-4
CASRKPGQPFEKLFF
TGTGCCAGCAGGAAACCGGGACAGCCTTTTGAAAAACTGTTTTTT
>.|TRBV9|.|TRBJ2-7
CASSVLSEKGEQYF
TGTGCCAGCAGCGTACTTAGCGAAAAAGGGGAGCAGTACTTC
>.|TRBV7-2|TRBD1|TRBJ1-5
CASSQDRGSNQPQHF
TGTGCCAGCAGTCAGGACAGGGGCTCCAATCAGCCCCAGCATTTT
>few|TRBV4-3|.|TRBJ1-1
CASSRNGGTEAFF
TGCGCCAGCAGCCGTAACGGGGGCACTGAAGCTTTCTTT
>.|TRBV11-3|.|TRBJ2-7
CASSGDSTYEQYF
TGTGCCAGCAGCGGCGACAGCACCTACGAGCAGTACTTC
>.|TRBV27|.|TRBJ1-2
CASSSPGISRYGYTF
TGTGCCAGCAGTTCTCCCGGGATAAGCAGATATGGCTACACCTTC
>once|TRBV9|TRBD2|TRBJ2-2
CASREGLAPGELFF
TGTGCCAGCAGGGAGGGACTAGCTCCCGGGGAGCTGTTTTTT
>.|TRBV27|TRBD1|TRBJ1-6
CASSIRTGPTSYNSPLHF
TGTGCCAGCAGTATAAGGACAGGGCCGACCTCCTATAATTCACCCCTCCACTTT
>.|TRBV27|.|TRBJ2-3
CASRSYRDTDTQYF
TGTGCCAGCAGATCCTACAGGGACACAGATACGCAGTATTTT
>.|TRBV11-3|.|TRBJ2-1
CASSFRRDAYINEQFF
TGTGCCAGCAGCTTCAGGAGGGATGCCTACATCAATGAGCAGTTCTTC
>.|TRBV10-2|TRBD1|TRBJ1-2
CAIRQGTYGYTF
TGCGCCATCCGACAGGGTACCTATGGCTACACCTTC
>few|TRBV6-5|TRBD1|TRBJ1-4
CASTLQPGGYEKLFF
TGTGCCAGCACCTTACAGCCAGGGGGCTACGAAAAACTGTTTTTT
>.|TRBV13|.|TRBJ2-3
CASSLQGISGTDTQYF
TGTGCCAGCAGCTTACAGGGGATATCTGGCACAGATACGCAGTATTTT
>.|TRBV9|TRBD2|TRBJ2-5
CASSVGTSGRETQYF
TGTGCCAGCAGCGTCGGGACTAGCGGACGGGAGACCCAGTACTTC
>once|TRBV15|.|TRBJ2-7
CATSGDRSYEQYF
TGTGCCACCAGCGGAGACAGGTCCTACGAGCAGTACTTC
>.|TRBV6-1|.|TRBJ2-7
CASSEARLEDSRPYEQYF
TGTGCCAGCAGTGAAGCAAGGCTAGAGGACAGCCGTCCTTACGAGCAGTACTTC